This T cell receptor beta chain was found in a study of molecular identifiers for immune sequencing clone quantification (dated by TCRdb to 2016 to 2019). In the study overall: For a replicate experiment, RNA from roughly 20,000 or 100,000 naive CD8 T cells was divided into five aliquots, and four of the five aliquots were sequenced. This methods study benchmarked molecular-identifier clustering-based TCR repertoire sequencing (MIDCIRS) and TCR RNA copy counting, using CD8 T cells to do so.

On this clonotype itself: Its target antigen remains unknown. This CDR3 is missing its conserved last phenylalanine or tryptophan, likely due to a read error.

Libraries of naive CD8 T cells were built from about 20,000 to 1,000,000 sorted cells, with 10%, 30% or 50% of the purified RNA used. Naive CD8 T cells were FACS-sorted as CD8+CD4-CCR7+CD45RA+ on a BD FACSAria II into RLT Plus buffer. Detection sensitivity was tested by spiking Jurkat RNA equal to over 8 TCR copies' worth into samples containing 20,000-1,000,000 naive CD8 T cells. Enrichment of CD8 T cells was performed with RosetteSep CD8+ T Cell Enrichment Cocktail and Ficoll-Paque, after which ACK red cell lysis was carried out. What the research found in general, with its limitations: A single cell's worth of spiked-in Jurkat TCR RNA was reported detectable even among around 1 million naive CD8 T cells. In CMV-specific effector cells, clones with more than 20 RNA copies accounted for over 97% of molecules, whereas in naive cells such clones accounted for under 1%. Modeling gave about 3.3 recovered TCR RNA copies per cell versus approximately 10 by digital PCR, implying approximately 30% capture efficiency. Highly expanded clone sizes could be underestimated because identical TCR molecules may share a barcode. Spiked-in Jurkat TCR RNA (10 copies' worth), which is not part of the donor repertoire, was contained in the naive libraries. When barcode sub-clustering was not used, chimeric consensus sequences inflated TCR diversity, with chimeras reaching as high as 47%.

To prepare the library, PCR was applied. The sequencer listed for this sample is NextSeq 500. Bulk TCR libraries were made following a previously described method, with the TCR primers given in Table S5. Purification of total RNA was performed with the Qiagen AllPrep DNA/RNA kit. Before analysis, reads from multiple sequencing runs of one library were combined. Turning to the authors' computational methods: Only reads with exact TCR constant sequence were kept, trimmed to 150 nt, and grouped by their 12-nt molecular barcodes. Within each barcode group, reads were sub-clustered at a 15% Levenshtein threshold, and quality-weighted consensus sequences were built per RNA molecule. Non-functional sequences were excluded, and lower-count sequences lying one edit away from another sequence were also excluded. Based on a fit of two negative binomial distributions, barcode sub-clusters having less than 20% of the maximum read count were discarded. TCRdb reprocessed the public reads (quality trimming at Q25 with fastp, clone calling with MiXCR) and kept in-frame beta chains. A single entry per CDR3 protein holds the most common genes and DNA from its merged rows. The V and J calls follow TCRdb's processing rather than the paper's. For this sample the table gives 400,000 to 600,000 distinct CDR3 sequences, of which around 23% were detected only once. The top ten clonotypes cover over 0.6% of the sample.

The CDR3 is 13 residues long, ends included. This entry keeps only the CDR3 DNA: 39 bases, framed from base 1. The germline V gene (reference sequence) yields SEHNR for CDR1 and FQNEAQ for CDR2. Relative to germline, V is 1 base shorter and J is 4 bases shorter, with 6 bases between their ends. Material for sequencing was naive CD8+ T cells from blood, with Jurkat cell RNA spiked in. Taken with the paper, the label for cell subset or site translates to: FACS-sorted CD8+CD4-CCR7+CD45RA+ naive T cells. The V and J segments used are TRBV7-9 and TRBJ2-3; TRBD2 is perhaps the D gene, given 5 matching bases. The receptor was isolated from a human donor in good health. Some libraries in this study had Jurkat cell RNA spiked in. The DNA is TGTGCCAGCAGCTTAGGGACTTCAGATACGCAGTATTTA. Its protein reads: CASSLGTSDTQYL.